The sequence of this T cell receptor beta chain was determined in a study of T-cell memory formation after mild COVID-19. This CDR3 has 16 residues. V shed 6 bases and J shed 1 base, with 22 bases lying between them. Germline-derived CDR1 and CDR2 are DFQATT and SNEGSKA (reference sequence). A note on this clonotype: What it binds is unknown. A much bigger clone sits one base away, suggesting this may be a read error.

Findings and limits, study-wide: What remained unconfirmed was the SARS-CoV-2 specificity of second-wave clones peaking on day 37. The appearance of some responding clones in pre-infection memory suggested that cross-reactive memory joined.

Sample barcodes and UMIs were carried by the TCR alpha and TCR beta cDNA libraries that 5'RACE generated with constant-segment primers. TCRdb re-analysed the 5' RACE reads in MiXCR, keeping a single row per CDR3 protein. The sample has 210,000 or so distinct CDR3 sequences; around 30% are singletons. The sequence was obtained from an adult woman who had mild COVID-19 (a few samples of this study predate the infection). Cell type and time point are not known. V is TRBV20-1 and J is TRBJ2-7; a weak D match, TRBD2 (7 bases). The sequencing sample was made of PBMCs or a T cell subset sorted from them (not recorded which). The CDR3: CSAGGGSVGPSYEQYV. The CDR3 DNA reads as TGCAGTGCGGGGGGGGGCTCGGTTGGCCCATCCTACGAGCAGTACGTC.